This T cell receptor beta chain was found in a study of shared clonotypes between healthy human individuals. As for the study in general: CD8 memory received one plate per donor, CD8 naive two, CD4 memory three and CD4 naive three.

Researchers partitioned CD4+ cells into CD45RA+ naive and CD45RA-negative memory subsets. On this clone: Its specificity is not known.

Points from the study as a whole: The study drew on few donors, limiting represented genetic and exposure-history diversity.

Germline CDR1 is MNHNY and CDR2 is SVGAGI (reference sequence). The CDR3 length is 14 residues. Trimming took 5 bases from V and 6 from J; bases not matched to a gene: 8. The repertoire was sequenced with immunoSEQ multiplex PCR; TCRdb's copy has only in-frame clones and lacks some. The sample carries under 2,500,000 clones, 90% to 97% recorded once. The gene calls are TRBV6-6 and TRBJ2-7; 9 nucleotides agree with TRBD1. Sequenced input: naive CD4+ T cells sorted from blood. Subset specified: CD45RA+ positively selected. The clonotype originates from a man younger than 30 in good health. The CDR3 loop is CASSRPGQGVEQYF. The DNA of the CDR3 is TGTGCCAGCAGTCGGCCGGGACAGGGTGTCGAGCAGTACTTC.